This T cell receptor beta chain was profiled in a study of vaccination and CD4 T cells after COVID-19. Germline V gene lookup returns CDR1 SGHTA and CDR2 FQGNSA. V was pared by 2 bases and J by 0 bases, with 14 bases between. The length of the CDR3 is 16 residues. As to this clonotype: Its antigen is undetermined.

The assay that was used to sequence DNA from cultured CD4+ T cells was the Oncomine TCR Beta short-read assay. MiXCR, run by TCRdb on the PCR reads, gives a single entry per CDR3 protein. The repertoire has just over 8,500 distinct CDR3 sequences, 47% of them found once; the top ten carry 27%. The treatment denotes: roughly 10-day PBMC culture with coronavirus spike peptide pools or control peptides (ViraFEST assay). From the unexposed donor, CD4+ T cells were collected ahead of the COVID-19 pandemic (2011-2018). Researchers reported culturing under 2.5 million PBMCs per well with approximately 10 IU/ml IL-2 and 9 to 10 ug/ml peptide pools. Probing of unexposed-donor CD4+ T cells with SARS-CoV-2 S/N and four cold-coronavirus spikes was done, cells permitting.

V gene TRBV7-2 combines with J gene TRBJ2-7, with a weak D call TRBD2 (5 bases). The material sequenced was CD4+ T cells from blood, cultured in vitro. This TCR derives from a human donor in good health. CDR3 protein: CASSLNPLGSSYEQYF. In DNA form, the CDR3 reads TGTGCCAGCAGCTTAAACCCACTAGGGAGCTCCTACGAGCAGTACTTC.